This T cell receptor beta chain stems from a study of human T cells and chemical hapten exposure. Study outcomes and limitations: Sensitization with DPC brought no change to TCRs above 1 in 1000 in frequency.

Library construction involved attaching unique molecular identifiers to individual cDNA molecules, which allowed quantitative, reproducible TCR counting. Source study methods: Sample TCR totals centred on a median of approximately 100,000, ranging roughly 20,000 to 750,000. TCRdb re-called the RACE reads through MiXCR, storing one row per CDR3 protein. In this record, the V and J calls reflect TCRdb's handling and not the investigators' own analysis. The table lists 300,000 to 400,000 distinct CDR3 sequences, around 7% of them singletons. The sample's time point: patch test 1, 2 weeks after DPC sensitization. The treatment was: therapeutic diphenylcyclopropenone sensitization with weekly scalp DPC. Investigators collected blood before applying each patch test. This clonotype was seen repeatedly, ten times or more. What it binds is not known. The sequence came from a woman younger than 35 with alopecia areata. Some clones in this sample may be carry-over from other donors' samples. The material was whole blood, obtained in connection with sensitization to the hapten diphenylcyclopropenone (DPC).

CDR3 sequence (DNA): TGCAGCGTTGCGGGACTAGCGGGGGTAGCTCAAGAGACCCAGTACTTC. It is translated as CSVAGLAGVAQETQYF. This sequence joins TRBV29-1 and TRBJ2-5, with 14 bases identical to TRBD2. Trimming at V came to 4 bases and at J to 2 bases, leaving 6 bases not matched to a gene. The CDR3 runs 16 residues. Germline assignment: CDR1 SQVTM and CDR2 ANQGSEA.